A single sample gave rise to the 15 T cell receptor beta chains below, sequenced in a study of cytomegalovirus exposure and HLA in healthy donors. PCR was performed using 60 Vbeta and 13 Jbeta primers. TCRdb's table, derived via immunoSEQ multiplex PCR, lists solely in-frame clones and lacks some. This table holds about 180,000 clones, around 83% found once. The sample comprised PBMCs. These receptors were obtained from a girl aged 2-10 years in good health and CMV-seropositive.

The CDR3 is CASSLSGEEYNEQFF. The CDR3, as DNA: TGCGCCAGCAGCTTAAGCGGGGAAGAGTACAATGAGCAGTTCTTC. The chain carries TRBV5-1 and TRBJ2-1; 7 bases align to TRBD2. V gave up 2 bases and J gave up 4 bases; unmatched junction bases: 6. Germline lookup yields CDR1 SGHRS and CDR2 YFSETQ. This CDR3 is 15 amino acids long.

This chain joins TRBV11-3 and TRBJ2-3, with 7 bases aligning to TRBD1. The CDR3 has 15 amino acids. The V gene's germline CDR1 is SGHNT and CDR2 YENEEA. Trimming removed 5 bases from V and 0 bases from J; junction bases left unmatched: 5. The CDR3 region is CASSQGDSSTDTQYF. The CDR3 DNA reads as TGTGCCAGCAGCCAGGGGGACAGCAGCACAGATACGCAGTATTTT.

CDR3 DNA: TGTGCCAGCAGCTTAGGAGCCGGGACAGGGACCTACGAGCAGTACTTC. It codes for CASSLGAGTGTYEQYF. The chain combines TRBV11-3 with TRBJ2-5; 9 bases map to TRBD1. The end of the DNA fits TRBJ2-7 better, so the J call may be wrong. The CDR3 sequence is 16 residues long. Germline values: CDR1 SGHNT, CDR2 YENEEA.

The genes are TRBV4-2 and TRBJ2-3; no clear D. This CDR3 has 17 residues. Germline CDR1 is LGHNA and CDR2 is YNFKEQ. The V gene lost 1 base and the J gene lost 4 bases, with 18 bases spanning the gap. The CDR3 nucleotides are TGTGCCAGCAGCCAAGGAAGCAATCAACTTTCCGCAGATACGCAGTATTTT. It is translated as CASSQGSNQLSADTQYF.

This clone was seen a single time. V gene TRBV5-1 combines with J gene TRBJ2-1, with TRBD2 identical over 11 bases. The CDR3 sequence is 15 residues long. Germline V gene lookup returns CDR1 SGHRS and CDR2 YFSETQ. V lost 4 bases, J lost 4 bases, and 4 bases stayed unmatched. The CDR3 nucleotides read TGCGCCAGCAGCCAGGGACTAGCGGTATACAATGAGCAGTTCTTC. This gives the protein CASSQGLAVYNEQFF.

This chain uses TRBV2 with TRBJ2-1; possible D gene TRBD2, 5 bases. This CDR3 is 10 amino acids long. CDR1 is SNHLY and CDR2 is FYNNEI in the germline V gene. Trimming removed 3 bases at V and 12 bases at J, with 6 bases between. The CDR3 coding sequence is TGTGCCAGCAGTGAGGGGAGGCAGTTCTTC. It translates to CASSEGRQFF.

This clone was found a few times. The V call is TRBV6-6, the J call TRBJ2-1, with D perhaps matching TRBD2 (6 bases). The CDR3 runs 13 residues. Looked up from germline, CDR1 is MNHNY and CDR2 is SVGAGI (reference sequence). V was cut by 2 bases and J by 7 bases, with 9 bases left in between. The chain's CDR3 is CASSYMGLNEQFF. CDR3 nucleotide sequence: TGTGCCAGCAGTTACATGGGACTTAATGAGCAGTTCTTC.

V and J are TRBV27 and TRBJ2-7; D might be TRBD1 (6 bases). Deletions cut 1 base from V and 3 bases from J, with 16 bases between. Germline CDR1 MNHEY, CDR2 SMNVEV (reference sequence). CDR3 size: 16 residues. Here the CDR3 DNA reads TGTGCCAGCAGTTTATGGGTCAGGACAGCGCTCTACGAGCAGTACTTC. It yields the protein CASSLWVRTALYEQYF.

This rearrangement joins TRBV5-1 to TRBJ2-2; 10 bases are a match to TRBD2. V lost 1 base to trimming and J lost 7 bases; unmatched junction nucleotides: 7. In germline, CDR1 is SGHRS, CDR2 YFSETQ. The length of the CDR3 is 16 residues. The CDR3 spells CASSLPLAGVLGELFF. CDR3 nucleotides: TGCGCCAGCAGCTTGCCCCTAGCGGGAGTTCTCGGGGAGCTGTTTTTT.

The chain carries TRBV9 and TRBJ2-7; 9 positions agree with TRBD1. Germline V gene sequence: CDR1 SGDLS, CDR2 YYNGEE. The CDR3 totals 15 residues. Germline trimming cut 0 bases from V and 5 bases from J; bases unmatched to any gene: 6. In nucleotides, the CDR3 is TGTGCCAGCAGCGTAGCCGGGACAGGGTATGACGAGCAGTACTTC. Protein product: CASSVAGTGYDEQYF.

This clone was seen more than once but under ten times. V and J are TRBV5-6 and TRBJ2-7; D is unresolved. Germline-derived CDR1 and CDR2 are SGHDT and YYEEEE. Trimming removed 1 base at V and 0 bases at J, with 8 bases between. The CDR3 spans 14 residues. CDR3 sequence: CASSLLYSSYEQYF. For the CDR3, the DNA is TGTGCCAGCAGCTTGCTATACAGCTCCTACGAGCAGTACTTC.

The chain couples TRBV4-2 to TRBJ2-1, with D uncertain. The CDR3 is made up of 12 amino acids. Germline V lookup: CDR1 LGHNA, CDR2 YNFKEQ. Trimming left V 5 bases short and J 10 bases short, with 12 bases between. CDR3 sequence reads: CASSKPRHEQFF. DNA for the CDR3: TGTGCCAGCAGCAAACCGAGGCACGAGCAGTTCTTC.

This chain links TRBV5-1 with TRBJ2-1; 9 bases align to TRBD1. The CDR3 totals 15 residues. J gave up 6 bases and V 4 bases, and 8 bases lay outside the gene matches. Per germline, CDR1 SGHRS and CDR2 YFSETQ. CDR3 residues: CASSTWTGDGNEQFF. CDR3 DNA: TGCGCCAGCAGCACCTGGACAGGGGATGGCAATGAGCAGTTCTTC.

The chain carries TRBV29-1 and TRBJ2-3; the D gene is possibly TRBD2 (5 bases). This CDR3 is 14 amino acids long. V was clipped by 7 bases and J by 6 bases, with 20 bases between them. Germline V gene data show CDR1 as SQVTM and CDR2 as ANQGSEA. The CDR3 DNA follows: TGCAGCGCTGGACCCCGAGGGTTGGGGGATACGCAGTATTTT. Translated, it gives CSAGPRGLGDTQYF.

This clone was seen once. The chain joins TRBV25-1 to TRBJ1-1, with a weak D call TRBD1 (6 bases). The CDR3 sequence is 13 residues long. Between the trimmed V and J ends, which lost 5 bases and 8 bases, there was a span of 15 bases. CDR1 is MGHDK, CDR2 SYGVNS, per germline. The CDR3 DNA follows: TGTGCCAGCAGTCCTCCGGGACACAAAGAAGCTTTCTTT. Translation: CASSPPGHKEAFF.